This TCR beta chain was documented in a study of blood T cells in healthy people across ages. Study-wide background: Capturing about one barcoded beta molecule per two T cells was achieved by template switching.

This CDR3 is built from 14 residues. Looked up from germline, CDR1 is LGHDT and CDR2 is YNNKEL (reference sequence). Trimming took 7 bases from V and 0 from J, leaving 10 bases between them. Primers used in a second PCR of roughly 6 to 11 cycles were a sample-barcoded 5' primer and a J-beta primer mix. One entry per CDR3 protein results from TCRdb running MiXCR on the 5' RACE reads. Here the sample spans 1.5 million to 1.9 million distinct CDR3 sequences, around 40% being singletons. No fewer than 5 micrograms of total RNA were isolated from every sample. Of note for this clonotype: The antigen is undetermined.

Study observations and caveats: Diversity was higher, and naive CD4+ cells more numerous, in long-lived donors than in aged donors. Percentage of naive T cells showed a strong correlation with TCR beta diversity.

Material: blood. This chain connects TRBV3-1 to TRBJ2-1; TRBD2 might be the D (7 bases). The TCR originated in a woman aged 18-29 years in good health. The chain's CDR3 is CASKAGASYNEQFF. CDR3 DNA sequence: TGTGCCAGCAAGGCGGGGGCCTCCTACAATGAGCAGTTCTTC.